This T cell receptor (beta chain) was recovered during a study of T cell responses to AZD1222 COVID-19 vaccine. The assay was immunoSEQ multiplex PCR, and TCRdb's table has in-frame clones only and misses some. The table lists around 100,000 clones, over 80% of them singletons. CDR3 length: 18 residues. Germline V gene data show CDR1 as MNHEY and CDR2 as SMNVEV (reference sequence). The V and J ends lost 5 bases and 1 base respectively, with 18 bases between them. Study results and limitations: White British people made up most donors, females outnumbered males, and clonal diversity was possibly underestimated. Among spike-specific TCRs, nearly half reportedly target unmutated variant regions. The study found Spike-specific TCR breadth and depth rose after two AZD1222 doses.

A remark on this clone: Its cognate antigen is unknown.

The sample here was peripheral blood, taken on day 0 of AZD1222 vaccination. The TCR comes from an adult in good health. The chain recombines TRBV27 with TRBJ1-6; D gene uncertain. The CDR3 nucleotides read TGTGCCAGCAGTCGAACCCCTAAAACAGATTCCTATAATTCACCCCTCCACTTT. Translating gives CASSRTPKTDSYNSPLHF.